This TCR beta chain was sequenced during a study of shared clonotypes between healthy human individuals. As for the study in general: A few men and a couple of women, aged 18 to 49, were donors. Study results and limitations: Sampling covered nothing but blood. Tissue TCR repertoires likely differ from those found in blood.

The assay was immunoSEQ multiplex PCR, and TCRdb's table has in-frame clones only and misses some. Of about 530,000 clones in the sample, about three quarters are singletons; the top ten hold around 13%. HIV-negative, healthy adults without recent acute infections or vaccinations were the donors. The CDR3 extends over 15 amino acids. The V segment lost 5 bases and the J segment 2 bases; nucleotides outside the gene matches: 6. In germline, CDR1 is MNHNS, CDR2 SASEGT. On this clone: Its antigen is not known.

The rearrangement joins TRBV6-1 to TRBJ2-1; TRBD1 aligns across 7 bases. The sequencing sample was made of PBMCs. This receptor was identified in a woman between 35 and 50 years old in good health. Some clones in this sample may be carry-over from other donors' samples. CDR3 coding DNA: TGTGCCAGCAGTTCTGAACAGGGGACCTACAATGAGCAGTTCTTC. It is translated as CASSSEQGTYNEQFF.